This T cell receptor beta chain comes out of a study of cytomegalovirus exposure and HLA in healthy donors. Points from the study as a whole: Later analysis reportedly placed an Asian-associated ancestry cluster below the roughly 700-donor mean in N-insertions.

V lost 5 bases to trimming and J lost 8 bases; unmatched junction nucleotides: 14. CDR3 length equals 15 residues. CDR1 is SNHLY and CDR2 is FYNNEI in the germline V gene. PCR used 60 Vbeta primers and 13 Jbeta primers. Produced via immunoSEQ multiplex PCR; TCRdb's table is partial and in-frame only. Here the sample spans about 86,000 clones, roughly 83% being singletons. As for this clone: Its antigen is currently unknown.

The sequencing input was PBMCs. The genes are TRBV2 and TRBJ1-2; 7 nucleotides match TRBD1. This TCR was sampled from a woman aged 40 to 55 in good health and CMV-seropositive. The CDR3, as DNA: TGTGCCAGCAGTCAGGACATTAGGACAGGACGGGGCTACACCTTC. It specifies CASSQDIRTGRGYTF. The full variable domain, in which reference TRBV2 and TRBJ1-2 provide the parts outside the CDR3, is EPEVTQTPSHQVTQMGQEVILRCVPISNHLYFYWYRQILGQKVEFLVSFYNNEISEKSEIFDDQFSVERPDGSNFTLKIRSTKLEDSAMYFCASSQDIRTGRGYTFGSGTRLTVV.